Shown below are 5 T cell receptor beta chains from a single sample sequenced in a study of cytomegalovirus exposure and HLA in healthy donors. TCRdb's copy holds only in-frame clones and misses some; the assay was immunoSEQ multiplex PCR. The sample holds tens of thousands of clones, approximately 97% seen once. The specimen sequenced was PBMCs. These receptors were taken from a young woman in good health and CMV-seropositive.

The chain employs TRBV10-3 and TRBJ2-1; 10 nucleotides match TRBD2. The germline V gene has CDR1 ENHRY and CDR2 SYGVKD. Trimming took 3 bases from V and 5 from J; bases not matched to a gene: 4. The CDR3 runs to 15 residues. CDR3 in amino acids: CAISDSGRFDNEQFF. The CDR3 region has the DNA TGTGCCATCAGTGATAGCGGGAGGTTCGACAATGAGCAGTTCTTC.

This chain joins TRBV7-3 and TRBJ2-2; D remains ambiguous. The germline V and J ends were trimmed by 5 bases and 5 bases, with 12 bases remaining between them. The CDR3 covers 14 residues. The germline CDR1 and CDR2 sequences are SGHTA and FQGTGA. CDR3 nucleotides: TGTGCCAGCAGCCTTATGATAGCAACCGGGGAGCTGTTTTTT. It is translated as CASSLMIATGELFF.

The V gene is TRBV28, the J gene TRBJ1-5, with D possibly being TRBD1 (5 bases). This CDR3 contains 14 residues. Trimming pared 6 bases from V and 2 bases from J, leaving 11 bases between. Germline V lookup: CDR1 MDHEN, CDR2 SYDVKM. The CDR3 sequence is CASRGGGGNQPQHF. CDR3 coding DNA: TGTGCCAGCAGGGGGGGAGGTGGCAATCAGCCCCAGCATTTT.

The CDR3: CASSLAMGGAEEETQYF. CDR3 DNA: TGTGCCAGCAGCTTGGCGATGGGCGGGGCTGAAGAAGAGACCCAGTACTTC. This chain joins TRBV5-6 and TRBJ2-5; tentative D call: TRBD2 (6 bases). CDR1 SGHDT and CDR2 YYEEEE come from the germline V gene. The CDR3 is 17 residues long. V was cut by 0 bases and J by 3 bases, with 18 bases left in between. Variable domain in full (rest from reference TRBV5-6 and TRBJ2-5): DAGVTQSPTHLIKTRGQQVTLRCSPKSGHDTVSWYQQALGQGPQFIFQYYEEEERQRGNFPDRFSGHQFPNYSSELNVNALLLGDSALYLCASSLAMGGAEEETQYFGPGTRLLVL.

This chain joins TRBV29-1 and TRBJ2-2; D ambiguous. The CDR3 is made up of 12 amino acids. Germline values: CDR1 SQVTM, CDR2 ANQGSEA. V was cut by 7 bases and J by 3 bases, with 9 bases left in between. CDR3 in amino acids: CSALRDTGELFF. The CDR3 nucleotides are TGCAGCGCACTACGCGACACCGGGGAGCTGTTTTTT.